This T cell receptor (beta chain) appears in the sequencing data of a study of cytomegalovirus exposure and HLA in healthy donors. Turning to the study itself: Ancestry clustering placed roughly four fifths of several hundred genotyped donors in the Caucasian-associated cluster.

Primers included in the PCR were 60 Vbeta and 13 Jbeta primers. The protocol was immunoSEQ multiplex PCR, while the TCRdb copy is restricted to in-frame clones and leaves out a portion. The sample carries some 150,000 clones, approximately 65% recorded once. Concerning this clone itself: The target antigen is unknown.

The study, taken as a whole, reports: Most of the TCR beta V segments (in an earlier analysis) were productive either about 87% or about 30% of the time. Cytomegalovirus-associated TCR beta chains were listed, numbering under 200.

Looked up from germline, CDR1 is SNHLY and CDR2 is FYNNEI. The CDR3 loop spans 13 amino acids. The V and J ends lost 10 bases and 8 bases, in that order; junction bases with no gene match: 11. The clonotype was recovered from a man between 40 and 49 years old in good health and CMV-seronegative. The genes are TRBV2 and TRBJ2-4; 7 bases are a match to TRBD2. Sequences were obtained from PBMCs. The CDR3 is CATRVGGGDIQYF. The CDR3 DNA reads as TGTGCCACCCGAGTGGGGGGGGGAGACATTCAGTACTTC.